This record covers a single TCR beta chain. This sample is part of a study of blood T cell repertoires in COVID-19. Whole-study context: Material from acute and convalescent COVID-19 was sourced from the United States, Italy and Spain. In each case, the material was cDNA or gDNA derived from T cells, B-cell-depleted T cells, or PBMCs.

Original handling: Estimated nucleated cell counts came from reference gene primer amplification. TCRdb's copy holds only in-frame clones and misses some; the assay was immunoSEQ multiplex PCR. The DNA gave D and trimming, while V, J and clone size come from that table. The sample carries around 97,000 clones, about 87% recorded once. V shed 2 bases, J shed 2 bases, and the junction held 6 bases outside the gene matches. The CDR3 totals 17 residues. Germline V gene sequence: CDR1 WSHSY, CDR2 SAAADI. The receptor was derived from a human donor in a cohort sampled during active COVID-19. The sample comprised peripheral blood. V is TRBV10-2 and J is TRBJ2-7, with 13 bases matching TRBD2. Here the CDR3 DNA reads TGCGCCAGCAGTGAGGGCGGACTAGCGGGGGTGACCTACGAGCAGTACTTC. As protein: CASSEGGLAGVTYEQYF.